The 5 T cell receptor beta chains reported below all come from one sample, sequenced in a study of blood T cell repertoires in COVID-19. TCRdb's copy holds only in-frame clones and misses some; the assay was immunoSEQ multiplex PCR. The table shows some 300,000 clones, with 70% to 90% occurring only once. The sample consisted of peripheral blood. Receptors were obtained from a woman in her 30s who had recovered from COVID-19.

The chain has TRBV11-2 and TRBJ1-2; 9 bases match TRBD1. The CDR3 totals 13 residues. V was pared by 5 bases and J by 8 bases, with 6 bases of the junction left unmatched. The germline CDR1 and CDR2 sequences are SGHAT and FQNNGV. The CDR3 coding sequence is TGTGCCAGCAGCCCTAGACAGGGGGAAGGCTACACCTTC. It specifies CASSPRQGEGYTF.

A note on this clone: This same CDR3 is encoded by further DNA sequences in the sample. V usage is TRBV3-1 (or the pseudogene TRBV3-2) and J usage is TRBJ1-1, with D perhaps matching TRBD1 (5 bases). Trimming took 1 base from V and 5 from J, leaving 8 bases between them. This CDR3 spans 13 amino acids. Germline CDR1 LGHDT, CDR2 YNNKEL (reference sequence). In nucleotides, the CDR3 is TGTGCCAGCAGCCAAGGGGGGGGAACTGAAGCTTTCTTT. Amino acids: CASSQGGGTEAFF.

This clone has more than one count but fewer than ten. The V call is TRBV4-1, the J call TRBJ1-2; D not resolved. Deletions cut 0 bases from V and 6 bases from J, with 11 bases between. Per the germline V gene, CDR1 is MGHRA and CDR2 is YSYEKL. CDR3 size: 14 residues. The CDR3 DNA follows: TGCGCCAGCAGCCAAGAGGGAGGGAAGGATGGCTACACCTTC. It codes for CASSQEGGKDGYTF.

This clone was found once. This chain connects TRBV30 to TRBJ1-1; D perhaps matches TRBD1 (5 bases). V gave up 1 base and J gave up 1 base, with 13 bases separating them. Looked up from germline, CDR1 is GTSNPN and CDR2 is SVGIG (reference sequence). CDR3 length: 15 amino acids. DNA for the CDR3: TGTGCCTGGAGTGCCCCCGACAGAGCGAACACTGAAGCTTTCTTT. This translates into CAWSAPDRANTEAFF.

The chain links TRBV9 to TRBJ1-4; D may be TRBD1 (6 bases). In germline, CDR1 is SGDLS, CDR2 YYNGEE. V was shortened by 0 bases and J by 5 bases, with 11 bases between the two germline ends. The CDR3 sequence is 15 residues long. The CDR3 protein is CASSVDTGPNEKLFF. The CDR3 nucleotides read TGTGCCAGCAGCGTAGACACAGGGCCAAATGAAAAACTGTTTTTT.